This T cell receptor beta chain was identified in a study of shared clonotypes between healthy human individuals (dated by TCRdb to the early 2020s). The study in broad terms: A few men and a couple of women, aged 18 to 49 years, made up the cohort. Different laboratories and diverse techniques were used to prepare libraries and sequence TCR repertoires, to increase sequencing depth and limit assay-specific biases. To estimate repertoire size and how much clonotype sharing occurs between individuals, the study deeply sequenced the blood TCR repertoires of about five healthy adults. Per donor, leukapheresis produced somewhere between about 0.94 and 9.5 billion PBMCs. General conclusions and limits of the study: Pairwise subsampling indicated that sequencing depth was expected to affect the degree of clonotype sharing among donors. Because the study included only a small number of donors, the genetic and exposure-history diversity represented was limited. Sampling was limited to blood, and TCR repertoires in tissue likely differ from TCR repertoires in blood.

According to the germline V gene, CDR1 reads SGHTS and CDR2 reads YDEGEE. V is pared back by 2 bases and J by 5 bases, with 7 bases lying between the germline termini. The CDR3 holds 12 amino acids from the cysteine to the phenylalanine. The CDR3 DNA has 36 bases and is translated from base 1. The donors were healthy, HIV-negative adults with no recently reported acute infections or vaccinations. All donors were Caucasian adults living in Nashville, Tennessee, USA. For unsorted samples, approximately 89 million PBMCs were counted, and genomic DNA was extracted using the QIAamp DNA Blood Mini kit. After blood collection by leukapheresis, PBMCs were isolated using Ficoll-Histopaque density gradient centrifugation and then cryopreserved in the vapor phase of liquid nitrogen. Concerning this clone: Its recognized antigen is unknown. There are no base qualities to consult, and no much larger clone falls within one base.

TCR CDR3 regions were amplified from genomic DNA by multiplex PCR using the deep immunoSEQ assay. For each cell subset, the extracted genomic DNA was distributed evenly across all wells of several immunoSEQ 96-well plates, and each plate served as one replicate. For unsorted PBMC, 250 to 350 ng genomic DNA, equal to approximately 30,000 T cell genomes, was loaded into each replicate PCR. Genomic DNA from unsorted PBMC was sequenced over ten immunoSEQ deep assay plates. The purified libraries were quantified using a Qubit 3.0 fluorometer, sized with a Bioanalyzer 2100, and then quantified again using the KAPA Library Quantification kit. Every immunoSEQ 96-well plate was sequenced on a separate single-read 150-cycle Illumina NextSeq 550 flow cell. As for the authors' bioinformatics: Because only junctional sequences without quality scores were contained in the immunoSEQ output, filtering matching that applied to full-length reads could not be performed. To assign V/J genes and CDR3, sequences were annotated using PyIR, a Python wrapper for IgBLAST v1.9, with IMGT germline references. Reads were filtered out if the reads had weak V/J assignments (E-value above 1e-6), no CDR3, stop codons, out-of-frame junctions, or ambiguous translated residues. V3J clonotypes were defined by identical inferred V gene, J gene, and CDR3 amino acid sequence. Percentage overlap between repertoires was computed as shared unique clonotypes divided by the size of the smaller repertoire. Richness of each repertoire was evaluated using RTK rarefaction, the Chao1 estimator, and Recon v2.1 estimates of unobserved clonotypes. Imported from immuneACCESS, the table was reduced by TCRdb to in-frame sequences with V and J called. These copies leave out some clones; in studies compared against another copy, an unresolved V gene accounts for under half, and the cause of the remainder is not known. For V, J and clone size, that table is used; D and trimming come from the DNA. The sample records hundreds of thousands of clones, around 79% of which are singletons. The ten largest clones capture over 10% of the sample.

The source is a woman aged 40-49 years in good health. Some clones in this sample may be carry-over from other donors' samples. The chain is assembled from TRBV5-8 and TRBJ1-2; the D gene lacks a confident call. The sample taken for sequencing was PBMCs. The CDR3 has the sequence CASSFQGYGYTF. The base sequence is TGTGCCAGCAGCTTTCAAGGGTATGGCTACACCTTC.